The T cell receptor beta chain under discussion was sequenced for a study of CD8 T cells in ankylosing spondylitis. TCRdb re-analysed the 5' RACE reads in MiXCR, keeping a single row per CDR3 protein. Of 200,000 to 300,000 distinct CDR3 sequences listed, 20% to 30% are singletons. The V gene end was trimmed by 5 bases and the J gene end by 4 bases; junction bases not matched to a gene: 6. CDR3 length: 15 residues. General study points: Significant enrichment of disease-linked clones was reportedly seen in matched ankylosing spondylitis synovial fluid.

This clonotype has ten or more counts. Antigen specificity is unknown. The sequenced sample was blood, either unsorted or a sorted T cell fraction (not recorded which). V is TRBV12-3 or TRBV12-4 and J is TRBJ2-3, with TRBD1 matching over 10 bases. The receptor's source is a male donor with ankylosing spondylitis or in good health (not recorded which). The chain's CDR3 is CASSPGQGISDTQYF. Written as DNA, the CDR3 is TGTGCCAGCAGTCCGGGACAGGGGATATCAGATACGCAGTATTTT.